The 25 T cell receptor beta chains presented below share a single source sample, sequenced in a study of blood T cells in healthy people across ages (dated by TCRdb to between 2015 and 2016). Library generation was performed with 5' RACE. The sample was run on an Illumina HiSeq 2500. A second roughly 7 to 11 cycle PCR used a sample-barcoded 5' primer and a J-beta primer mix. In TCRdb, the public reads were trimmed at Q25 with fastp and aligned with MiXCR, with productive beta chains retained. Duplicate CDR3 protein sequences are folded into a single record with the most common DNA and genes. The sample yields about 1.4 million distinct CDR3 sequences; approximately 59% were counted once. The ten largest make up more than 6% of the sample. The specimen was blood. Receptors were obtained from a man between 18 and 35 years old in good health.

V gene TRBV29-1 combines with J gene TRBJ1-2; a possible D gene is TRBD1 (6 bases). Looked up from germline, CDR1 is SQVTM and CDR2 is ANQGSEA. Deletions cut 7 bases from V and 6 bases from J, with 12 bases between. The CDR3 sequence is 11 residues long. The CDR3 protein is CSADSGDGYTF. As DNA, the CDR3 is TGCAGCGCGGACAGCGGCGATGGCTACACCTTC.

This clonotype was seen a handful of times. The genes are TRBV4-2 and TRBJ2-1; 8 bases agree with TRBD1. The CDR3 spans 18 residues. Germline CDR1 reads LGHNA; CDR2 reads YNFKEQ. J gave up 8 bases and V 1 base, and 16 bases lay outside the gene matches. The CDR3 region is CASSQVLSQGALSYEQFF. The CDR3 DNA is TGTGCCAGCAGCCAAGTACTCTCGCAGGGGGCGCTTTCCTATGAGCAGTTCTTC.

V gene TRBV15 combines with J gene TRBJ2-5; a weak D match, TRBD1 (5 bases). V was shortened by 8 bases and J by 11 bases, with 21 bases between the two germline ends. The germline V gene encodes CDR1 LNHNV and CDR2 YYDKDF (reference sequence). This CDR3 spans 13 amino acids. CDR3 in amino acids: CATQGVSYNEQYF. In nucleotides, the CDR3 is TGTGCCACCCAAGGGGTCTCCTACAATGAGCAGTACTTC.

This chain joins TRBV10-3 and TRBJ2-3; tentative D call: TRBD2 (6 bases). Germline V gives CDR1 ENHRY, CDR2 SYGVKD. The CDR3 is made up of 13 amino acids. Trimming took off 7 bases at V and 0 bases at J, with 8 bases between the two ends. CDR3 bases: TGTGCCATCACTAGCGCGAGCACAGATACGCAGTATTTT. It codes for CAITSASTDTQYF.

CDR3 DNA: TGTGCCAGAATGGGGGGAGAAGGGGCCAACGTCCTGACTTTC. Translation gives CARMGGEGANVLTF. The rearrangement uses TRBV7-9 and TRBJ2-6; TRBD2 is a possible D gene (6 bases). Germline V gene data show CDR1 as SEHNR and CDR2 as FQNEAQ (reference sequence). The CDR3 is made up of 14 amino acids. V gave up 9 bases and J gave up 4 bases, with 13 bases separating them.

In its sample, this clonotype was seen once. The rearrangement joins TRBV28 to TRBJ2-7; TRBD2 is a possible D gene (6 bases). The length of the CDR3 is 13 residues. Germline V CDR1 and CDR2: MDHEN, SYDVKM. Trimming took off 8 bases at V and 7 bases at J, with 18 bases between the two ends. The CDR3 loop reads CASVRDSLGEQYF. As DNA, the CDR3 is TGTGCCAGCGTGAGGGACTCTCTGGGGGAGCAGTACTTC.

This clonotype was picked up a small number of times. The rearrangement links TRBV6-5 to TRBJ2-7; perhaps TRBD1 as D (6 bases). The V end was cut by 0 bases, the J end by 4 bases, with 13 bases between. Germline CDR1 and CDR2: MNHEY and SVGAGI. The CDR3 sequence is 15 residues long. This CDR3 reads CASSYSRKGDYEQYF. The CDR3 coding sequence is TGTGCCAGCAGTTACTCGAGGAAGGGGGATTACGAGCAGTACTTC.

The V and J genes are TRBV6-6 and TRBJ2-7, with 7 bases lining up with TRBD2. The CDR3 extends over 16 amino acids. V lost 2 bases to trimming and J lost 5 bases; unmatched junction nucleotides: 12. CDR1 MNHNY and CDR2 SVGAGI come from the germline V gene (reference sequence). The DNA of the CDR3 is TGTGCCAGCAGTTACGGCGGACTAGTTATCCCTGACGAGCAGTACTTC. It translates to CASSYGGLVIPDEQYF.

Only one count was recorded for this clonotype. CDR3 region: CAISELTREQYF. CDR3 DNA: TGTGCCATCAGCGAACTTACGAGGGAGCAGTACTTC. This chain joins TRBV10-3 and TRBJ2-7, with D unclear. The germline V gene encodes CDR1 ENHRY and CDR2 SYGVKD. Deletions cut 6 bases from V and 7 bases from J, with 13 bases between. The CDR3 length is 12 residues.

V gene TRBV20-1 combines with J gene TRBJ2-5; possible D gene TRBD2, 5 bases. CDR3 length equals 12 residues. Germline CDR1 is DFQATT and CDR2 is SNEGSKA (reference sequence). The V gene lost 4 bases and the J gene lost 5 bases, with 11 bases spanning the gap. For the CDR3, the DNA is TGCAGTGCTAAACTGAGGGCTGAGACCCAGTACTTC. Translated, it gives CSAKLRAETQYF.

V gene TRBV28 combines with J gene TRBJ2-7; possibly TRBD1 for D (6 bases). Trimming stripped 6 bases from V and 2 bases from J, with 17 bases between. The CDR3 is 15 residues long. CDR1 is MDHEN and CDR2 is SYDVKM in the germline V gene. In nucleotides, the CDR3 is TGTGCCAGCAGCACAATAAATACAGGGCCCTACGAGCAGTACTTC. Amino acid sequence: CASSTINTGPYEQYF.

The V gene is TRBV2, the J gene TRBJ1-2, with D perhaps TRBD1 (5 bases). The CDR3 totals 14 residues. CDR1 and CDR2 (germline): SNHLY, FYNNEI. With 6 bases removed from V and 8 bases from J, the gap between germline ends came to 19 bases. The CDR3 region has the DNA TGTGCCAGCAGGGATACTCTGACAGTCAGCGGCTACACCTTC. The encoded protein is CASRDTLTVSGYTF.

This sequence joins TRBV11-2 and TRBJ2-2; the D gene is possibly TRBD1 (6 bases). The germline V gene has CDR1 SGHAT and CDR2 FQNNGV. The CDR3 has 16 residues. Trimming stripped 0 bases from V and 3 bases from J, with 11 bases between. CDR3 DNA: TGTGCCAGCAGCTTAGATGGGGGCGCGGACACCGGGGAGCTGTTTTTT. It encodes CASSLDGGADTGELFF.

V gene TRBV7-9 combines with J gene TRBJ1-2; no reliable D call. The CDR3 has 15 residues. Trimming removed 5 bases from V and 4 bases from J, with 17 bases in between. Germline-derived CDR1 and CDR2 are SEHNR and FQNEAQ (reference sequence). The CDR3 spells CASSNGGYIGYGYTF. The CDR3 nucleotides are TGTGCCAGCAGCAATGGAGGGTACATAGGCTATGGCTACACCTTC.

About this clonotype: Mismatch with germline at one junction end may stem from a read error. V is TRBV3-1 and J is TRBJ2-7; D is undetermined. Germline loops: CDR1 LGHDT, CDR2 YNNKEL (reference sequence). The CDR3 spans 14 residues. DNA for the CDR3: TGTGCCAGCATCCAAGGCGAGGTAGCCTACGAGCAGTACTTC. As protein: CASIQGEVAYEQYF.

The chain joins TRBV3-1 to TRBJ2-6; D is tentatively TRBD1 or TRBD2 (5 bases each). CDR3 size: 15 residues. Trimming cost V 4 bases and J 4 bases, with 11 bases left between them. Per the germline V gene, CDR1 is LGHDT and CDR2 is YNNKEL (reference sequence). This CDR3 reads CASSPRGTGANVLTF. CDR3 coding DNA: TGTGCCAGCAGCCCACGAGGGACCGGGGCCAACGTCCTGACTTTC.

The rearrangement links TRBV5-6 to TRBJ2-7, with 8 bases identical to TRBD1. CDR3 length: 17 amino acids. Germline CDR1 reads SGHDT; CDR2 reads YYEEEE. Trimming removed 2 bases from V and 3 bases from J; junction bases left unmatched: 13. CDR3 DNA sequence: TGTGCCAGCAGCTTCACCTTAGGACAGGGAACTCGCTACGAGCAGTACTTC. As protein: CASSFTLGQGTRYEQYF.

This chain joins TRBV4-1 and TRBJ1-1, with D hard to call. CDR1 and CDR2 from the germline V gene are MGHRA and YSYEKL. V lost 4 bases and J lost 3, with 15 bases in between. The CDR3 has 15 amino acids. CDR3 coding DNA: TGCGCCAGCAGCCGGACTCCAGACCGAGACACTGAAGCTTTCTTT. This sequence encodes CASSRTPDRDTEAFF.

The chain joins TRBV20-1 to TRBJ2-1, with a weak D call TRBD2 (6 bases). The CDR3 sequence is 12 residues long. The germline gives CDR1 DFQATT, CDR2 SNEGSKA (reference sequence). V was pared by 0 bases and J by 8 bases, with 8 bases between. The CDR3 reads CSAREEGHEQFF. CDR3 nucleotides: TGCAGTGCTAGAGAGGAGGGACATGAGCAGTTCTTC.

The chain uses TRBV11-2 and TRBJ2-2; D is unresolved. CDR3 length: 13 amino acids. Trimming took 5 bases from V and 6 from J, leaving 10 bases between them. CDR1 and CDR2 (germline): SGHAT, FQNNGV. CDR3 loop: CASSNHVSGELFF. In DNA form, the CDR3 reads TGTGCCAGCAGCAATCATGTTTCCGGGGAGCTGTTTTTT.

The chain combines TRBV6-1 with TRBJ2-7, with D unresolved. Germline CDR1 MNHNS, CDR2 SASEGT. V shed 5 bases and J shed 3 bases, with 17 bases lying between them. The CDR3 contains 15 residues. CDR3 sequence: CASSRVDGQVYEQYF. The CDR3 nucleotides are TGTGCCAGCAGTAGGGTGGACGGTCAGGTCTACGAGCAGTACTTC.

This chain connects TRBV29-1 to TRBJ2-1; D is tentatively TRBD1 or TRBD2 (5 bases each). Judging by the DNA end, TRBJ2-7 fits better; the J call may be wrong. CDR3 length equals 13 residues. In germline, CDR1 is SQVTM, CDR2 ANQGSEA. CDR3 coding DNA: TGCAGCGGAGGGGAGAGCTCCTACAATGAGCAGTACTTC. Translating gives CSGGESSYNEQYF.

This clonotype appeared a few times. This chain joins TRBV29-1 and TRBJ2-1; D possibly corresponds to TRBD2 (6 bases). CDR1 SQVTM and CDR2 ANQGSEA come from the germline V gene. The CDR3 is 14 amino acids. Trimming stripped 3 bases from V and 6 bases from J, with 15 bases between. CDR3 bases: TGCAGCGTTGATGCGGGATTTCAGGGCAATGAGCAGTTCTTC. Translated, it gives CSVDAGFQGNEQFF.

The chain links TRBV29-1 to TRBJ2-2, with D possibly matching TRBD1 (6 bases). The V and J ends lost 6 bases and 3 bases respectively, with 11 bases between them. The CDR3 is 13 amino acids. Germline loops: CDR1 SQVTM, CDR2 ANQGSEA. DNA for the CDR3: TGCAGCGTACAGGGAGTGGACACCGGGGAGCTGTTTTTT. Translating it yields CSVQGVDTGELFF.

The chain couples TRBV6-2 or TRBV6-3 to TRBJ2-1; tentative D call: TRBD1 (5 bases). CDR3 length: 13 amino acids. Trimming left V 10 bases short and J 0 bases short, with 10 bases between. The germline gives CDR1 MNHEY, CDR2 SVGEGT. The chain's CDR3 is CAIQGSSYNEQFF. The CDR3 coding sequence is TGTGCCATCCAGGGAAGCTCCTACAATGAGCAGTTCTTC.